These T cell receptor beta chains were read from a single sample in a study of CD8 T cells in ankylosing spondylitis. Using its own MiXCR run on the 5' RACE reads, TCRdb lists one record per CDR3 protein. The sample holds over 700,000 distinct CDR3 sequences, around 20% seen once. Material for sequencing was blood, either unsorted or a sorted T cell fraction (not recorded which). These receptors were collected from a male donor with ankylosing spondylitis. Both conserved end residues are part of each CDR3. The order of the fields is J gene, clone size, V gene, CDR3 protein. Only part of the rows carry a size: once, few, many, or a class if the clone is expanded.

J: TRBJ1-1
size: .
V: TRBV2
CDR3: CASSEAGGEKAFF

J: TRBJ1-4
size: few
V: TRBV4-1
CDR3: CASSQEGQVNEKLFF

J: TRBJ2-1
size: few
V: TRBV20-1
CDR3: CSARNGGVDYNEQFF

J: TRBJ1-1
size: many
V: TRBV11-2
CDR3: CASSWGPRTEAFF

J: TRBJ1-5
size: .
V: TRBV5-1
CDR3: CASSLVGGVGPQHF

J: TRBJ2-5
size: few
V: TRBV12-3/TRBV12-4
CDR3: CASSLFGTGASIGETQYF

J: TRBJ1-1
size: few
V: TRBV7-9
CDR3: CASSFRQGDTEAFF

J: TRBJ2-7
size: few
V: TRBV5-4
CDR3: CASSKDHISYEQYF

J: TRBJ1-2
size: .
V: TRBV7-9
CDR3: CASSEWPLTGGYTF

J: TRBJ2-7
size: .
V: TRBV12-3/TRBV12-4
CDR3: CASRWGSRSYEQYF

J: TRBJ2-1
size: .
V: TRBV19
CDR3: CASSNPGTRAYNEQFF

J: TRBJ1-1
size: few
V: TRBV29-1
CDR3: CSVENPGRDTEAFF

J: TRBJ2-3
size: .
V: TRBV14
CDR3: CASSQETGFGTDTQYF

J: TRBJ1-5
size: few
V: TRBV28
CDR3: CASSWGWGQGQGQPQHF

J: TRBJ2-4
size: few
V: TRBV27
CDR3: CASRDQGAWAKNIQYF

J: TRBJ1-2
size: .
V: TRBV4-1
CDR3: CASSQETGTNYGYTF

J: TRBJ2-7
size: few
V: TRBV5-1
CDR3: CASSRRDQSYEQYF

J: TRBJ2-7
size: .
V: TRBV3-1
CDR3: CASSQEGISMEQYF

J: TRBJ2-5
size: .
V: TRBV9
CDR3: CASSEDLQETQYF

J: TRBJ2-7
size: few
V: TRBV5-1
CDR3: CASSLDGGRVAYEQYF

J: TRBJ2-1
size: few
V: TRBV20-1
CDR3: CSAQRSSYNEQFF

J: TRBJ2-5
size: few
V: TRBV20-1
CDR3: CSASPSSGSDQETQYF

J: TRBJ2-2
size: many
V: TRBV20-1
CDR3: CSASILSTGELFF

J: TRBJ1-2
size: once
V: TRBV6-1
CDR3: CASIRGLLTAVHGYTF

J: TRBJ2-5
size: .
V: TRBV6-2/TRBV6-3
CDR3: CASIPYAGRETQYF

J: TRBJ2-2
size: few
V: TRBV5-6
CDR3: CASSSYRNGDYTGELFF

J: TRBJ1-1
size: few
V: TRBV6-2/TRBV6-3
CDR3: CASSPGRDRAGTEAFF

J: TRBJ2-1
size: few
V: TRBV24-1
CDR3: CATSETGQPPSGEQFF

J: TRBJ2-3
size: .
V: TRBV12-3/TRBV12-4
CDR3: CASSLALLAGGPGDTQYF